These 26 T cell receptor beta chains share one sample of origin, sequenced in a study of early T cells in non-severe SARS-CoV-2 infection. TCRdb re-analysed the 5' RACE reads in MiXCR, keeping a single row per CDR3 protein. The sample records roughly 49,000 distinct CDR3 sequences, about 4.2% being singletons. Specimen: whole blood. The receptors were sampled from an adult who was a healthcare worker with PCR-confirmed SARS-CoV-2 infection or an uninfected control (not recorded which).

Turning to this clonotype: A much larger clone is a single base away; this may be a read error. The chain joins TRBV7-2 to TRBJ2-5; 7 bases align to TRBD2. CDR1 SGHTA and CDR2 FQGNSA come from the germline V gene. The CDR3 has 17 residues. CDR3 loop: CAGSLVPWASGKETQYF. CDR3 bases: TGTGCCGGCAGCTTAGTCCCCTGGGCTAGCGGAAAAGAGACCCAGTACTTC.

This clonotype was found many times. V and J are TRBV28 and TRBJ1-1; no definite D call. V lost 10 bases to trimming and J lost 4 bases, with 13 bases between them. This CDR3 has 12 amino acids. Germline values: CDR1 MDHEN, CDR2 SYDVKM. The DNA of the CDR3 is TGTGCCAAGAGGGAGTCAGGCACTGAAGCTTTCTTT. It encodes CAKRESGTEAFF.

This clonotype was counted ten times or more. This rearrangement joins TRBV29-1 to TRBJ2-3, with 7 bases fitting TRBD1. The trim removed 5 bases at V and 5 bases at J, leaving 10 bases unmatched. Germline-derived CDR1 and CDR2 are SQVTM and ANQGSEA. The CDR3 spans 14 residues. The CDR3: CSVPWQGVRDTQYF. The CDR3 DNA reads as TGCAGCGTTCCGTGGCAGGGGGTCAGAGATACGCAGTATTTT.

Ten or more counts support this clonotype. The rearrangement joins TRBV6-1 to TRBJ2-1; D remains unclear. Germline CDR1 is MNHNS and CDR2 is SASEGT. CDR3 length: 13 amino acids. V dropped 5 bases and J dropped 4 bases, with 9 bases sitting between them. The DNA for the CDR3 is TGTGCCAGCAGTTTTGACGCTTACAATGAGCAGTTCTTC. Amino acid sequence: CASSFDAYNEQFF.

This clonotype occurred many times. The chain uses TRBV6-2 or TRBV6-3 and TRBJ2-7, with 10 bases that match TRBD2. Germline-derived CDR1 and CDR2 are MNHEY and SVGEGT. The CDR3 length is 13 residues. Trimming at V came to 5 bases and at J to 5 bases, leaving 3 bases not matched to a gene. The CDR3 protein is CASSSGRANEQYF. CDR3 sequence (DNA): TGTGCCAGCAGTAGCGGGAGGGCCAACGAGCAGTACTTC.

J is TRBJ1-1 and V is TRBV19, with D unclear. This CDR3 is built from 13 residues. Germline values: CDR1 LNHDA, CDR2 SQIVND (reference sequence). V was trimmed by 7 bases and J by 6 bases, leaving 15 bases between them. Written as DNA, the CDR3 is TGTGCCAGTACTAAGACGAGGGAGTCTGAAGCTTTCTTT. Residues: CASTKTRESEAFF.

This clonotype was counted ten times or more. The chain uses TRBV11-2 and TRBJ2-3; 11 bases agree with TRBD2. With 6 bases clipped from V and 3 bases from J, the junction kept 2 bases outside the gene matches. The CDR3 extends over 14 amino acids. CDR1 SGHAT and CDR2 FQNNGV come from the germline V gene. CDR3 DNA: TGTGCCAGCAGGCCTAGCGGGAGGACAGATACGCAGTATTTT. Protein: CASRPSGRTDTQYF. Full variable domain (outside the CDR3, taken from reference TRBV11-2 and TRBJ2-3): EAGVAQSPRYKIIEKRQSVAFWCNPISGHATLYWYQQILGQGPKLLIQFQNNGVVDDSQLPKDRFSAERLKGVDSTLKIQPAKLEDSAVYLCASRPSGRTDTQYFGPGTRLTVL.

This clonotype was counted at least ten times. V gene TRBV5-1 combines with J gene TRBJ1-5, with 7 bases matching TRBD1. The V gene end was trimmed by 4 bases and the J gene end by 2 bases; junction bases not matched to a gene: 3. The germline V gene has CDR1 SGHRS and CDR2 YFSETQ. The CDR3 loop spans 14 amino acids. The CDR3 spells CASSAGTGNQPQHF. In DNA form, the CDR3 reads TGCGCCAGCAGCGCCGGGACAGGCAATCAGCCCCAGCATTTT.

This clonotype appeared a few times. The rearrangement links TRBV30 to TRBJ2-1; 13 bases agree with TRBD2. The CDR3 runs to 14 residues. J gave up 3 bases and V 6 bases, and 2 bases lay outside the gene matches. Germline V gene sequence: CDR1 GTSNPN, CDR2 SVGIG (reference sequence). CDR3 DNA: TGTGCCTGTGGGACTAGCGGGATCTACAATGAGCAGTTCTTC. Residues: CACGTSGIYNEQFF.

This clonotype was observed many times. This chain connects TRBV10-2 to TRBJ2-7, with D perhaps being TRBD1 or TRBD2 (5 bases each). There are 16 residues in the CDR3. CDR1 is WSHSY, CDR2 SAAADI, per germline. V was cut by 6 bases and J by 2 bases, with 20 bases left in between. This chain's CDR3 is CASSGKGMGEPYEQYF. CDR3 coding DNA: TGCGCCAGCAGCGGGAAAGGTATGGGGGAGCCCTACGAGCAGTACTTC.

This clonotype was detected ten times or more. V and J are TRBV6-6 and TRBJ2-7; 10 bases line up with TRBD2. V trimming: 0 bases; J trimming: 2 bases; junction bases outside the gene matches: 7. Germline assignment: CDR1 MNHNY and CDR2 SVGAGI (reference sequence). This CDR3 spans 17 amino acids. CDR3 loop: CASSYSPSGGVTYEQYF. The CDR3, as DNA: TGTGCCAGCAGTTACTCGCCTAGCGGGGGTGTAACCTACGAGCAGTACTTC.

This clonotype was counted only a few times. The rearrangement joins TRBV6-5 to TRBJ2-7, with D possibly TRBD1 on 6 matching bases. CDR3 length: 16 amino acids. With 2 bases removed from V and 2 bases from J, the gap between germline ends came to 16 bases. Germline CDR1 reads MNHEY; CDR2 reads SVGAGI. This CDR3 is CASSYTTLGGTYEQYF. The CDR3 region has the DNA TGTGCCAGCAGTTACACCACACTAGGGGGTACCTACGAGCAGTACTTC.

The chain joins TRBV2 to TRBJ1-1; a weak D match, TRBD1 (6 bases). Germline assignment: CDR1 SNHLY and CDR2 FYNNEI. V lost 0 bases and J lost 10, with 18 bases in between. The CDR3 contains 15 residues. The CDR3 nucleotides are TGTGCCAGCAGTGAAGCGTTCAACAGGGAATCGGCAGCTTTCTTT. Translation: CASSEAFNRESAAFF.

This clonotype was seen repeatedly, ten times or more. The chain has TRBV28 and TRBJ2-7, with TRBD2 matching over 7 bases. This CDR3 is built from 14 residues. Trimming removed 3 bases from V and 2 bases from J; junction bases left unmatched: 4. Germline V gene sequence: CDR1 MDHEN, CDR2 SYDVKM. This chain's CDR3 is CASSFGGRPYEQYF. The CDR3 DNA follows: TGTGCCAGCAGTTTTGGCGGGAGACCCTACGAGCAGTACTTC.

This clonotype showed up many times. This chain connects TRBV4-1 to TRBJ2-1; no definite D call. CDR1 MGHRA and CDR2 YSYEKL come from the germline V gene. This CDR3 is built from 15 residues. The V and J ends lost 1 base and 5 bases respectively, with 12 bases between them. The CDR3 sequence: CASSQGARWDNEQFF. CDR3 nucleotides: TGCGCCAGCAGCCAAGGGGCAAGGTGGGACAATGAGCAGTTCTTC.

The chain uses TRBV4-3 and TRBJ2-5; D gene unclear. The V end lost 1 base, the J end lost 6 bases, and 15 bases lay between the germline ends. Germline-derived CDR1 and CDR2 are LGHNA and YSLEER. There are 15 residues in the CDR3. The CDR3 DNA reads as TGCGCCAGCAGCCAAGTACTAACGACAAAACAGACCCAGTACTTC. It is translated as CASSQVLTTKQTQYF.

The sample holds many counts of this clonotype. The J gene is TRBJ2-1, the V gene TRBV24-1, with D unclear. V was trimmed by 4 bases and J by 4 bases, leaving 7 bases between them. The CDR3 totals 13 residues. The V gene's germline CDR1 is KGHDR and CDR2 SFDVKD. CDR3 sequence reads: CATSDHKYNEQFF. The CDR3 DNA follows: TGTGCCACCAGTGACCATAAATACAATGAGCAGTTCTTC.

This clonotype has only a few counts. This chain's CDR3 is CASSFTTGTGGEQYF. The CDR3, as DNA: TGTGCCAGCAGTTTCACAACCGGGACAGGGGGAGAGCAGTACTTC. This chain uses TRBV27 with TRBJ2-7, with 11 bases fitting TRBD1. Germline trimming cut 3 bases from V and 7 bases from J; bases unmatched to any gene: 8. This CDR3 has 15 amino acids. Germline V CDR1 and CDR2: MNHEY, SMNVEV (reference sequence).

This clonotype was detected only a few times. The rearrangement links TRBV9 to TRBJ2-5, with 10 bases lining up with TRBD2. The germline gives CDR1 SGDLS, CDR2 YYNGEE. V shed 0 bases, J shed 5 bases, and the junction held 10 bases outside the gene matches. The CDR3 totals 17 residues. The CDR3 protein is CASSVEPRLAGGETQYF. The CDR3 DNA reads TGTGCCAGCAGCGTAGAACCCAGACTAGCGGGCGGGGAGACCCAGTACTTC.

This clonotype was detected many times. This sequence joins TRBV20-1 and TRBJ2-7, with 11 nucleotides matching TRBD2. CDR3 length: 19 amino acids. V shed 0 bases, J shed 2 bases, and the junction held 15 bases outside the gene matches. Germline CDR1 is DFQATT and CDR2 is SNEGSKA (reference sequence). CDR3 sequence reads: CSARDAASGRRGRAYEQYF. The DNA for the CDR3 is TGCAGTGCTAGAGATGCGGCTAGCGGGAGGCGGGGAAGGGCCTACGAGCAGTACTTC.

This clonotype was counted ten times or more. The chain joins TRBV4-3 to TRBJ1-1, with D unresolved. The V gene lost 3 bases and the J gene lost 7 bases, with 6 bases spanning the gap. From germline, CDR1 is LGHNA and CDR2 YSLEER. This CDR3 is 11 amino acids long. CDR3 sequence (DNA): TGCGCCAGCAGCCACTTTAATGAAGCTTTCTTT. Amino acid sequence: CASSHFNEAFF.

This clonotype was seen repeatedly, ten times or more. The CDR3 nucleotides are TGCGCCAGCAGCTTGGGGACAGAGGCTGAAGCTTTCTTT. Translating it yields CASSLGTEAEAFF. J is TRBJ1-1 and V is TRBV5-1, with D possibly TRBD1 on 6 matching bases. This CDR3 spans 13 amino acids. The V gene's germline CDR1 is SGHRS and CDR2 YFSETQ. Trimming pared 0 bases from V and 6 bases from J, leaving 9 bases between.

This clonotype was detected only once. With a much larger clone just one base away, this may be a read error. The rearrangement links TRBV20-1 to TRBJ1-2; 7 bases align to TRBD1. The CDR3 has 13 residues. The germline gives CDR1 DFQATT, CDR2 SNEGSKA (reference sequence). The CDR3 here is CSAWDSRTYGHTF. The CDR3 DNA is TGCAGTGCTTGGGACAGTCGCACCTATGGCCACACCTTC.

This clonotype was detected many times. The genes are TRBV12-3 or TRBV12-4 and TRBJ1-5; D gene unclear. With 2 bases removed from V and 5 bases from J, the gap between germline ends came to 7 bases. This CDR3 has 13 residues. The CDR3, as DNA: TGTGCCAGCAGTTTATTTGGTCATCAGCCCCAGCATTTT. Translating it yields CASSLFGHQPQHF.

In this sample, this clonotype turned up many times. The DNA for the CDR3 is TGTGCCAGCAGCTTCCGGGACCCCCCCCGGGAGCAGTTCTTC. The encoded protein is CASSFRDPPREQFF. This chain joins TRBV5-6 and TRBJ2-1; D tentatively fits TRBD1 or TRBD2 (5 bases each). In germline, CDR1 is SGHDT, CDR2 YYEEEE. V was clipped by 2 bases and J by 10 bases, with 16 bases between them. The CDR3 loop spans 14 amino acids. The whole variable domain, remainder taken from reference TRBV5-6 and TRBJ2-1, is DAGVTQSPTHLIKTRGQQVTLRCSPKSGHDTVSWYQQALGQGPQFIFQYYEEEERQRGNFPDRFSGHQFPNYSSELNVNALLLGDSALYLCASSFRDPPREQFFGPGTRLTVL.

This clonotype was detected ten times or more. The J gene is TRBJ2-5, the V gene TRBV20-1; TRBD1 is a possible D gene (6 bases). With 7 bases removed from V and 0 bases from J, the gap between germline ends came to 15 bases. Germline V gene sequence: CDR1 DFQATT, CDR2 SNEGSKA (reference sequence). The CDR3 spans 14 residues. The CDR3 here is CSGLGHTYQETQYF. CDR3 sequence (DNA): TGCAGTGGCTTGGGACACACGTACCAAGAGACCCAGTACTTC.